This T cell receptor (beta chain) emerged from a study of T cell responses to AZD1222 COVID-19 vaccine. Study-wide findings and caveats: Seropositive status at baseline applied to only a handful of AZD1222 recipients. There were repertoire samples only from the period after the peak T cell response.

The sample holds one count of this clone. Its cognate antigen is unknown. This CDR3 has 16 residues. The germline V gene encodes CDR1 SGHTA and CDR2 FQGNSA. With V trimmed by 3 bases and J by 1 base, 5 bases remained unmatched. Second doses at about 4 or about 12 weeks were pooled. This table comes from immunoSEQ multiplex PCR, and its TCRdb copy is limited to in-frame clones, with some not included. The sample yields about 160,000 clones, 88% seen once. The sample consisted of peripheral blood, taken 28 days after the second AZD1222 dose. This TCR was sampled from an adult who received the AZD1222 COVID-19 vaccine. The chain joins TRBV7-2 to TRBJ2-3, with 9 bases lining up with TRBD2. The CDR3 DNA follows: TGTGCCAGCAGCTTTCGCGGGGGGGCGGGCACAGATACGCAGTATTTT. Amino acids: CASSFRGGAGTDTQYF.